This T cell receptor (beta chain) came from a study of T-cell memory formation after mild COVID-19. TCRdb used MiXCR to reprocess the 5' RACE reads, holding one entry per CDR3 protein. The data show fewer than 600,000 distinct CDR3 sequences, less than 25% seen once. The specimen sequenced was PBMCs or a T cell subset sorted from them (not recorded which). The TCR originated in an adult woman who had mild COVID-19 (a few samples of this study predate the infection). Cell type and time point are not known.

DNA of the CDR3: TGTGCCAGCAGCTTAGAGGTATCGGGGCGCAGCTACGAGCAGTACTTC. Translating it yields CASSLEVSGRSYEQYF. J is TRBJ2-7 and V is TRBV7-8; D is possibly TRBD1 or TRBD2 (5 bases each). Per the germline V gene, CDR1 is SGHVS and CDR2 is FQNEAQ. Deletions cut 1 base from V and 3 bases from J, with 16 bases between. The CDR3 runs 16 residues.